This T cell receptor (beta chain) comes out of a study of control samples from healthy donors and cancer patients. Losses at the gene ends were 5 bases for V and 4 bases for J; bases not matched to a gene: 7. The germline V gene has CDR1 SGHVS and CDR2 FQNEAQ. The CDR3 sequence is 14 residues long. Some clones are missing from TCRdb's copy, which holds only in-frame ones; the method was immunoSEQ multiplex PCR. Of about 89,000 clones listed, about nine tenths are singletons. This TCR was sampled from a man under 40 in good health. Sequencing was performed on blood. This rearrangement joins TRBV7-8 to TRBJ1-2, with 7 positions matching TRBD1. The CDR3 loop is CASSLDRAAYGYTF. The DNA for the CDR3 is TGTGCCAGCAGCCTCGACAGGGCCGCCTATGGCTACACCTTC.